A selection of T cell receptor beta chains follows, all from one sample in a study of CD8 T cells in ankylosing spondylitis. TCRdb re-analysed the 5' RACE reads in MiXCR, keeping a single row per CDR3 protein. The table includes approximately 240,000 distinct CDR3 sequences, 8% to 11% detected once. Input material: blood, either unsorted or a sorted T cell fraction (not recorded which). The receptors were sampled from a male donor with ankylosing spondylitis or in good health (not recorded which). The CDR3 runs from the conserved cysteine through the conserved F or W. Fields, in order: clone size, D gene, J gene, V gene, CDR3 protein. A D gene is named only where the DNA matches it firmly. The size of a clone is reported for some rows only, either as once, few or many, or as a class for expanded clones.

>many|.|TRBJ2-2|TRBV20-1
CSARDGRGTGTGELFF
>many|.|TRBJ2-2|TRBV20-1
CSASRDNTGELFF
>many|.|TRBJ2-2|TRBV24-1
CATSDLASASHSEGELFF
>many|.|TRBJ2-2|TRBV6-5
CASSYDWVTGELFF
>many|.|TRBJ2-2|TRBV7-8
CASSGWTDNTGELFF
>.|TRBD1|TRBJ2-2|TRBV7-2
CASSLPWDSLPLNTGELFF
>few|.|TRBJ1-1|TRBV7-9
CASSLRERGTEAFF
>many|.|TRBJ1-1|TRBV29-1
CSVYGPGAEAFF
>many|.|TRBJ1-1|TRBV27
CASSLWGENTEAFF
>many|.|TRBJ1-4|TRBV12-3/TRBV12-4
CASSLGEKLFF
>many|TRBD2|TRBJ2-7|TRBV29-1
CSVESGGTPYEQYF
>few|.|TRBJ2-3|TRBV5-4
CASTAGLRADTQYF
>few|.|TRBJ2-1|TRBV27
CASSHGRNNEQFF
>many|TRBD1|TRBJ1-1|TRBV20-1
CSARRMGQDYTEAFF
>many|.|TRBJ1-4|TRBV12-3/TRBV12-4
CASSPTVINEKLFF
>many|.|TRBJ2-1|TRBV12-3/TRBV12-4
CASSLEGQPYNEQFF
>many|.|TRBJ2-5|TRBV20-1
CSARDQLAVKATQYF
>many|TRBD1|TRBJ2-3|TRBV5-1
CASSSKPGQLTDTQYF
>many|.|TRBJ1-1|TRBV6-1
CASSEFGHPNTEAFF
>many|TRBD1|TRBJ1-4|TRBV12-3/TRBV12-4
CASSLGTVNEKLFF
>once|.|TRBJ2-5|TRBV18
CASSPSGLRETQYF
>many|.|TRBJ2-3|TRBV24-1
CATSDPTGPADTQYF
>many|.|TRBJ1-1|TRBV5-6
CASSVSHRVQGTEAFF
>many|TRBD1|TRBJ2-7|TRBV7-2
CASSLAGTGRMGEQYF
>.|TRBD2|TRBJ2-7|TRBV2
CASTRLAGGGEQYF
>many|TRBD1|TRBJ1-2|TRBV5-1
CASSLRGGEDNYGYTF
>many|TRBD2|TRBJ2-1|TRBV12-3/TRBV12-4
CASSTSSGFYNEQFF
>many|.|TRBJ2-2|TRBV4-1
CASSQTDRYTGELFF
>many|.|TRBJ1-1|TRBV29-1
CSVHKNTEAFF
>.|TRBD1|TRBJ2-7|TRBV4-1
CASSPDRVQYEQYF